These T cell receptor beta chains were read from a single sample in a study of blood T cell repertoires in COVID-19. Profiling relied on immunoSEQ multiplex PCR, and the TCRdb table lists in-frame clones only, not all of them. Counted here are 250,000 to 350,000 clones, around 90% occurring once; the ten biggest clones make up 6.8%. Sequenced: peripheral blood. Every receptor here comes from a woman aged 25 to 39 with COVID-19, enrolled during active disease. CDR3s include the opening cysteine and the closing phenylalanine or tryptophan. A D gene is named only where the DNA matches it firmly. Where a row states a size, it is once, few, many or the class of an expanded clone; other rows omit it.

>TRBJ2-7|.|TRBV27|.
CASSLSSGYDEQYF
>TRBJ1-2|.|TRBV9|.
CASSPTAGNYGYTF
>TRBJ2-3|.|TRBV2|.
CASSEGIPRDTQYF
>TRBJ2-7|once|TRBV9|TRBD1
CASRRQGPSSYEQYF
>TRBJ2-1|.|TRBV7-9|TRBD2
CASSLTLAGRNEQFF
>TRBJ1-2|.|TRBV28|TRBD1
CASSSGGGTNYGYTF
>TRBJ2-7|.|TRBV19|TRBD1
CASHGTGFAYEQYF
>TRBJ1-5|.|TRBV13|TRBD1
CASSFPTTGAPGYSNQPQHF
>TRBJ2-5|.|TRBV11-3|.
CASSLGPGGGRETQYF
>TRBJ1-4|.|TRBV28|.
CASCTGINEKLFF
>TRBJ2-3|.|TRBV9|TRBD2
CASSLGLAGGQGDTQYF
>TRBJ2-7|.|TRBV6-6|.
CASSTTRTEQYF
>TRBJ1-1|once|TRBV29-1|.
CSVVPDSNTEAFF
>TRBJ1-2|.|TRBV19|.
CASSMRARDGYTF
>TRBJ2-7|.|TRBV5-6|.
CASSLVAPGEQYF
>TRBJ1-2|.|TRBV5-1|.
CASSQGFGYTF
>TRBJ1-5|once|TRBV4-1|.
CASSQAKEGQPQHF
>TRBJ1-5|.|TRBV7-9|.
CASSLAIGDYSNQPQHF
>TRBJ1-6|.|TRBV13|.
CASSPQGALHNSPLHF
>TRBJ1-2|.|TRBV20-1|.
CSASVSDYGYTF
>TRBJ2-5|few|TRBV3-1/TRBV3-2|.
CASSPLHVTGTQYF
>TRBJ2-3|.|TRBV2|TRBD1
CASSPDRGHDTQYF
>TRBJ1-5|.|TRBV27|.
CASSYRASNQPQHF
>TRBJ1-1|.|TRBV2|TRBD1
CAGTGEGTEAFF
>TRBJ1-1|.|TRBV7-9|.
CASSLARENTEAFF
>TRBJ2-2|.|TRBV3-1/TRBV3-2|.
CASSQAAASTGELFF
>TRBJ2-5|.|TRBV28|.
CASSLWGQGQETQYF
>TRBJ1-2|.|TRBV5-6|TRBD1
CASSLAYRGDGYTF
>TRBJ1-4|.|TRBV10-3|TRBD1
CAISESGGTGNEKLFF
>TRBJ1-5|.|TRBV19|TRBD1
CASSVQGLGQPQHF